This TCR beta chain appears in the sequencing data of a study of T cell repertoires in cytomegalovirus infection. Study-wide context: HLA-B-restricted CMV epitopes that are well studied, plus recently identified HLA-C-restricted ones, were used by the study. Based on public TCR beta signatures, there were indications of CMV infection and of a matching HLA type. Broader study findings: The study found HLA-C-restricted CMV-specific TCR beta clonotypes dominating the ex vivo response. Carriage of CMV together with the relevant HLA was identifiable through cumulative public TCR beta family frequency.

V lost 9 bases to trimming and J lost 4 bases, with 27 bases between them. The CDR3 covers 18 residues. TCRdb re-called the reads with MiXCR, one entry per CDR3 protein. The sample contains about 740,000 distinct CDR3 sequences, roughly a third of which appear only once. This clonotype was observed a handful of times. Its antigen remains unidentified. This TCR came from a human donor in good health (CMV status not recorded). Some clones in this sample may be carry-over from other donors' samples. Here the sequenced sample was cultured PBMCs, taken from culture after CMV antigen stimulation. This chain joins TRBV12-3 or TRBV12-4 and TRBJ2-2; the D gene could be TRBD1 or TRBD2 (6 bases each). The CDR3 DNA sequence: TGTGCCAGTTTCCGACGGATAGGGGGGACCTGGAGCACCGGGGAGCTGTTTTTT. Its protein is CASFRRIGGTWSTGELFF.